Following are 21 T cell receptor beta chains from one sample sequenced in a study of patients and donors after allogeneic stem cell transplantation. In TCRdb, the RT-PCR reads were re-called with MiXCR into one record per CDR3 protein. The repertoire includes some 200,000 distinct CDR3 sequences, around two fifths of them detected once, and 30% to 35% sits in the top ten. The sequencing input was blood, either unsorted or a sorted T cell fraction (not recorded which). The source of these receptors is a human donor who was either an allogeneic HSCT recipient or a stem cell or donor lymphocyte infusion donor (not recorded which). It is not recorded whose cells these are; they may come from a transplant donor.

The sample holds a few counts of this clonotype. The CDR3 here is CASSISIDGEAFF. The DNA for the CDR3 is TGTGCCAGTAGTATAAGCATAGACGGTGAAGCTTTCTTT. The chain couples TRBV19 to TRBJ1-1; D is ambiguous. Trimming removed 2 bases from V and 7 bases from J, with 11 bases in between. CDR1 is LNHDA, CDR2 SQIVND, per germline (reference sequence). The CDR3 has 13 amino acids.

The chain couples TRBV7-2 to TRBJ1-2; D is possibly TRBD1 (5 bases). The CDR3 runs 17 residues. Germline CDR1 reads SGHTA; CDR2 reads FQGNSA. V dropped 1 base and J dropped 0 bases, with 15 bases sitting between them. The CDR3 coding sequence is TGTGCCAGCAGCTTAGGTTCAGGGAAGGCTGCTAACTATGGCTACACCTTC. This encodes CASSLGSGKAANYGYTF.

This clonotype was seen only a few times. The rearrangement uses TRBV5-1 and TRBJ2-3, with D perhaps matching TRBD2 (6 bases). V was trimmed by 0 bases and J by 2 bases, leaving 7 bases between them. The CDR3 length is 14 residues. Germline V gene lookup returns CDR1 SGHRS and CDR2 YFSETQ. The chain's CDR3 is CASSLGGNTDTQYF. In DNA form, the CDR3 reads TGCGCCAGCAGCTTGGGCGGGAACACAGATACGCAGTATTTT.

This clonotype was detected only a few times. V usage is TRBV9 and J usage is TRBJ1-6; D gene ambiguous. Deletions cut 3 bases from V and 8 bases from J, with 15 bases between. The CDR3 consists of 15 residues. Germline V CDR1 and CDR2: SGDLS, YYNGEE. DNA for the CDR3: TGTGCCAGCAGCGCTCATTGGGGTGGGGATTCACCCCTCCACTTT. Translation gives CASSAHWGGDSPLHF.

The rearrangement uses TRBV5-1 and TRBJ1-1; no clear D. This CDR3 comprises 14 residues. V dropped 0 bases and J dropped 2 bases, with 8 bases sitting between them. CDR1 and CDR2 (germline): SGHRS, YFSETQ. CDR3: CASSLAEVNTEAFF. The CDR3 nucleotides read TGCGCCAGCAGCTTGGCCGAAGTAAACACTGAAGCTTTCTTT.

This CDR3 reads CAISWRMDDTQYF. CDR3 nucleotides: TGTGCCATCAGCTGGCGGATGGACGATACGCAGTATTTT. The rearrangement uses TRBV10-3 and TRBJ2-3, with D uncertain. The CDR3 has 13 amino acids. Trimming took 6 bases from V and 6 from J, leaving 13 bases between them. Germline assignment: CDR1 ENHRY and CDR2 SYGVKD.

This rearrangement joins TRBV7-9 to TRBJ1-2; possibly TRBD1 for D (5 bases). The germline V and J ends were trimmed by 1 base and 10 bases, with 25 bases remaining between them. Germline V gene lookup returns CDR1 SEHNR and CDR2 FQNEAQ (reference sequence). The CDR3 has 17 amino acids. CDR3 bases: TGTGCCAGCAGCTTAGATGCGGTCAGGGCCTTACTTCCCTACTACACCTTC. Encoded protein: CASSLDAVRALLPYYTF. The entire variable domain, with the rest obtained from reference TRBV7-9 and TRBJ1-2, is as follows: DTGVSQNPRHKITKRGQNVTFRCDPISEHNRLYWYRQTLGQGPEFLTYFQNEAQLEKSRLLSDRFSAERPKGSFSTLEIQRTEQGDSAMYLCASSLDAVRALLPYYTFGSGTRLTVV.

The rearrangement uses TRBV24-1 and TRBJ2-1; TRBD1 might be the D (5 bases). V was trimmed by 4 bases and J by 1 base, leaving 22 bases between them. CDR1 is KGHDR, CDR2 SFDVKD, per germline. The CDR3 spans 19 residues. CDR3 sequence (DNA): TGTGCCACCAGTGACCTCCGGGCAGGGCCGACAGTATCCTACAATGAGCAGTTCTTC. It yields the protein CATSDLRAGPTVSYNEQFF.

The chain uses TRBV20-1 and TRBJ2-7; D call uncertain. The CDR3 is 12 residues long. V lost 2 bases to trimming and J lost 6 bases, with 11 bases between them. Germline V lookup: CDR1 DFQATT, CDR2 SNEGSKA (reference sequence). The CDR3 region has the DNA TGCAGTGCTAGACCAAGGGTTTCCGAGCAGTACTTC. Its protein product is CSARPRVSEQYF.

J is TRBJ2-7 and V is TRBV29-1, with D uncertain. The CDR3 extends over 14 amino acids. Per the germline V gene, CDR1 is SQVTM and CDR2 is ANQGSEA. Trimming removed 0 bases at V and 2 bases at J, with 11 bases between. For the CDR3, the DNA is TGCAGCGTTGAAGATCCGGGTTTTCCCTACGAGCAGTACTTC. Translating it yields CSVEDPGFPYEQYF.

The chain employs TRBV27 and TRBJ1-4, with D uncertain. Deletions cut 7 bases from V and 9 bases from J, with 24 bases between. This CDR3 contains 16 residues. Germline CDR1 reads MNHEY; CDR2 reads SMNVEV (reference sequence). For the CDR3, the DNA is TGTGCCAGCACGCCTCAATCCCCCGTTGGGAAGAAAAAACTGTTTTTT. Translated, it gives CASTPQSPVGKKKLFF.

V is TRBV5-1 and J is TRBJ1-4, with D possibly being TRBD1 (5 bases). The germline gives CDR1 SGHRS, CDR2 YFSETQ. V shed 7 bases and J shed 2 bases, with 12 bases lying between them. CDR3 length: 14 residues. CDR3 region: CASLKGPTNEKLFF. The DNA for the CDR3 is TGCGCCAGCTTGAAGGGACCCACTAATGAAAAACTGTTTTTT.

This clonotype was seen only once. V and J are TRBV5-6 and TRBJ2-1; D is uncertain. V shed 7 bases and J shed 5 bases, with 7 bases lying between them. CDR3 length: 11 residues. Germline V gives CDR1 SGHDT, CDR2 YYEEEE. DNA of the CDR3: TGTGCCAGCGGCGCCAACAATGAGCAGTTCTTC. This encodes CASGANNEQFF.

This sequence joins TRBV27 and TRBJ2-2, with a tentative D call TRBD1 (6 bases). The CDR3 has 16 amino acids. V was pared by 2 bases and J by 4 bases, with 14 bases between. The germline V gene encodes CDR1 MNHEY and CDR2 SMNVEV (reference sequence). DNA of the CDR3: TGTGCCAGCAGTTTAAGATACAGGGTCACCACCGGGGAGCTGTTTTTT. The encoded protein is CASSLRYRVTTGELFF.

This chain connects TRBV20-1 to TRBJ1-5; no reliable D call. CDR3 size: 15 residues. V was trimmed by 0 bases and J by 2 bases, leaving 11 bases between them. CDR1 and CDR2 from the germline V gene are DFQATT and SNEGSKA (reference sequence). The CDR3 region has the DNA TGCAGTGCTAGAGATTATGACCCTGGCAATCAGCCCCAGCATTTT. It specifies CSARDYDPGNQPQHF.

V and J are TRBV15 and TRBJ2-7, with D possibly being TRBD1 or TRBD2 (5 bases each). V dropped 9 bases and J dropped 3 bases, with 12 bases sitting between them. Germline V gives CDR1 LNHNV, CDR2 YYDKDF (reference sequence). This CDR3 comprises 12 residues. This CDR3 reads CATSPGSYEQYF. DNA for the CDR3: TGTGCCACGTCGCCAGGGAGCTACGAGCAGTACTTC. Full variable domain (outside the CDR3, taken from reference TRBV15 and TRBJ2-7): DAMVIQNPRYQVTQFGKPVTLSCSQTLNHNVMYWYQQKSSQAPKLLFHYYDKDFNNEADTPDNFQSRRPNTSFCFLDIRSPGLGDTAMYLCATSPGSYEQYFGPGTRLTVT.

This sequence joins TRBV4-2 and TRBJ2-2, with D hard to call. Trimming removed 0 bases from V and 3 bases from J, with 14 bases in between. CDR1 and CDR2 (germline): LGHNA, YNFKEQ. The CDR3 consists of 17 residues. The CDR3 DNA sequence: TGTGCCAGCAGCCAAGAGCTAAGCGAAGGTTACACCGGGGAGCTGTTTTTT. This sequence encodes CASSQELSEGYTGELFF.

In its sample, this clonotype was seen a few times. V and J are TRBV7-2 and TRBJ1-5; no definite D call. The CDR3 length is 13 residues. V dropped 2 bases and J dropped 5 bases, with 7 bases sitting between them. Germline V gene sequence: CDR1 SGHTA, CDR2 FQGNSA. The CDR3 nucleotides are TGTGCCAGCAGCTTAACTAATTATCAGCCCCAGCATTTT. This translates into CASSLTNYQPQHF.

The V call is TRBV29-1, the J call TRBJ1-1, with 8 bases fitting TRBD1. The junction had 13 bases not matched to a gene; V was cut back by 4 bases and J by 0 bases. The CDR3 has 17 residues. Germline CDR1 is SQVTM and CDR2 is ANQGSEA. The CDR3: CSVARTGGFIMNTEAFF. The CDR3 coding sequence is TGCAGCGTTGCCCGAACAGGGGGATTTATTATGAACACTGAAGCTTTCTTT.

This clonotype was counted a single time. The chain uses TRBV6-6 and TRBJ2-7, with a possible D match to TRBD1 (6 bases). V was trimmed by 7 bases and J by 1 base, leaving 17 bases between them. The CDR3 has 15 residues. CDR1 and CDR2 from the germline V gene are MNHNY and SVGAGI (reference sequence). CDR3 DNA sequence: TGTGCCAGCACCACCCAGGGACACCCTTCCTACGAGCAGTACTTC. The encoded protein is CASTTQGHPSYEQYF.

CDR3 loop: CASSYSRERVYNEQFF. The CDR3 bases are TGCGCCAGCAGCTACAGTCGAGAGCGGGTCTACAATGAGCAGTTCTTC. The chain links TRBV5-1 to TRBJ2-1; tentatively, D is TRBD2 (6 bases). V was cut by 3 bases and J by 3 bases, with 16 bases left in between. Germline V lookup: CDR1 SGHRS, CDR2 YFSETQ. The CDR3 extends over 16 amino acids.